Presented here are 25 T cell receptor beta chains from one specimen sequenced in a study of blood T cell repertoires in COVID-19. Generated by immunoSEQ multiplex PCR, the TCRdb table keeps only in-frame clones and is missing some. The table includes 150,000 to 180,000 clones, about 80% detected once. Sequences were obtained from peripheral blood. These receptors originate from a woman aged 60-70 years with acute or convalescent COVID-19.

The chain uses TRBV5-6 and TRBJ2-3, with a possible D match to TRBD2 (6 bases). Germline V gene data show CDR1 as SGHDT and CDR2 as YYEEEE. The CDR3 totals 16 residues. The V and J ends lost 4 bases and 0 bases respectively, with 15 bases between them. The CDR3: CASSQWSGSSTDTQYF. The CDR3 nucleotides are TGTGCCAGCAGCCAGTGGAGCGGGTCAAGCACAGATACGCAGTATTTT.

The gene calls are TRBV29-1 and TRBJ1-1, with D hard to call. The CDR3 contains 15 residues. The germline CDR1 and CDR2 sequences are SQVTM and ANQGSEA. Trimming shortened V by 3 bases and J by 1 base, and 15 bases separated the two germline ends. CDR3: CSVDSFVEGNTEAFF. The CDR3 nucleotides read TGCAGCGTTGACTCCTTCGTGGAGGGGAACACTGAAGCTTTCTTT.

CDR3 bases: TGTGCCAGCAGCGCCGGAGGGGCGAATTCACCCCTCCACTTT. Translated: CASSAGGANSPLHF. This chain links TRBV7-3 with TRBJ1-6, with D possibly matching TRBD1 (5 bases). The germline V gene encodes CDR1 SGHTA and CDR2 FQGTGA. V was cut by 5 bases and J by 7 bases, with 12 bases left in between. The CDR3 totals 14 residues.

The chain carries TRBV9 and TRBJ1-1; D is undetermined. The germline V and J ends were trimmed by 6 bases and 2 bases, with 14 bases remaining between them. This CDR3 is built from 14 residues. Germline loops: CDR1 SGDLS, CDR2 YYNGEE. CDR3 DNA: TGTGCCAGCACACGAGAGGGTCACAACACTGAAGCTTTCTTT. It translates to CASTREGHNTEAFF. The full variable domain, its missing parts supplied by reference TRBV9 and TRBJ1-1, is DSGVTQTPKHLITATGQRVTLRCSPRSGDLSVYWYQQSLDQGLQFLIQYYNGEERAKGNILERFSAQQFPDLHSELNLSSLELGDSALYFCASTREGHNTEAFFGQGTRLTVV.

This clone was counted only a few times. V and J are TRBV12-3 or TRBV12-4 and TRBJ1-2; D ambiguous. The CDR3 is 13 residues long. Trimming removed 0 bases from V and 7 bases from J, with 9 bases in between. DNA of the CDR3: TGTGCCAGCAGTTTAGCGACCGGGGTTGGCTACACCTTC. Translated, it gives CASSLATGVGYTF.

In its sample, this clone was seen once. The V call is TRBV6-6, the J call TRBJ2-3; 12 bases map to TRBD2. Per the germline V gene, CDR1 is MNHNY and CDR2 is SVGAGI (reference sequence). V shed 11 bases, J shed 5 bases, and the junction held 8 bases outside the gene matches. This CDR3 contains 14 residues. The CDR3 sequence is CAGSTSGGGDTQYF. The CDR3 DNA is TGTGCCGGGTCGACTAGCGGGGGTGGAGATACGCAGTATTTT.

V usage is TRBV7-3 and J usage is TRBJ2-3; 14 bases are a match to TRBD2. Germline V gives CDR1 SGHTA, CDR2 FQGTGA. CDR3 length: 18 residues. Trimming removed 2 bases from V and 0 bases from J; junction bases left unmatched: 4. The CDR3 bases are TGTGCCAGCAGCTTAGGGACTAGCGGGGGAACTAGCACAGATACGCAGTATTTT. Amino acid sequence: CASSLGTSGGTSTDTQYF.

The chain is built from TRBV6-4 and TRBJ1-2; TRBD1 might be the D (5 bases). V lost 2 bases and J 3 bases, leaving 13 bases between the germline ends. The germline gives CDR1 MRHNA, CDR2 SNTAGT. There are 15 residues in the CDR3. The CDR3 DNA reads as TGTGCCAGCAGTGACCAGGCCAGGGCGGACTATGGCTACACCTTC. Translation: CASSDQARADYGYTF.

In this sample, this clone turned up a few times. The chain uses TRBV29-1 and TRBJ1-1, with D maybe TRBD1 (5 bases). The CDR3 loop spans 13 amino acids. In germline, CDR1 is SQVTM, CDR2 ANQGSEA. The V end lost 4 bases, the J end lost 7 bases, and 16 bases lay between the germline ends. CDR3 sequence: CSVVRAGRHEAFF. CDR3 sequence (DNA): TGCAGCGTTGTTAGGGCAGGGAGGCATGAAGCTTTCTTT. The variable domain in full, completed from reference TRBV29-1 and TRBJ1-1, reads SAVISQKPSRDICQRGTSLTIQCQVDSQVTMMFWYRQQPGQSLTLIATANQGSEATYESGFVIDKFPISRPNLTFSTLTVSNMSPEDSSIYLCSVVRAGRHEAFFGQGTRLTVV.

The V call is TRBV3-1 (or the pseudogene TRBV3-2), the J call TRBJ2-5, with D possibly TRBD1 on 5 matching bases. CDR3 length equals 14 residues. V was cut by 2 bases and J by 4 bases, with 11 bases left in between. The germline CDR1 and CDR2 sequences are LGHDT and YNNKEL (reference sequence). CDR3 coding DNA: TGTGCCAGCAGCCAAAGTTTGACAGCAGAGACCCAGTACTTC. This sequence encodes CASSQSLTAETQYF.

This clone was recorded once. The chain recombines TRBV4-1 with TRBJ1-5, with 12 bases fitting TRBD1. Germline CDR1 and CDR2: MGHRA and YSYEKL. This CDR3 spans 18 amino acids. V trimming: 0 bases; J trimming: 1 base; junction bases outside the gene matches: 4. CDR3 nucleotides: TGCGCCAGCAGCCAAGATGGGACAGGGGGCTTGAGCAATCAGCCCCAGCATTTT. This encodes CASSQDGTGGLSNQPQHF.

The chain is built from TRBV5-1 and TRBJ2-3; 11 nucleotides agree with TRBD1. CDR1 is SGHRS, CDR2 YFSETQ, per germline. V shed 7 bases, J shed 4 bases, and the junction held 14 bases outside the gene matches. The CDR3 spans 17 residues. The CDR3 sequence: CASCLVGTGGRADTQYF. DNA of the CDR3: TGCGCCAGCTGCCTGGTGGGGACAGGGGGGAGGGCAGATACGCAGTATTTT. Based on the CDR3 plus reference TRBV5-1 and TRBJ2-3, the full variable domain is KAGVTQTPRYLIKTRGQQVTLSCSPISGHRSVSWYQQTPGQGLQFLFEYFSETQRNKGNFPGRFSGRQFSNSRSEMNVSTLELGDSALYLCASCLVGTGGRADTQYFGPGTRLTVL.

J is TRBJ1-6 and V is TRBV28, with D possibly matching TRBD1 (5 bases). There are 15 residues in the CDR3. The germline gives CDR1 MDHEN, CDR2 SYDVKM. Trimming cost V 6 bases and J 5 bases, with 14 bases left between them. CDR3 sequence: CASSQGARNNSPLHF. DNA of the CDR3: TGTGCCAGCAGCCAAGGGGCGCGGAATAATTCACCCCTCCACTTT. Based on the CDR3 plus reference TRBV28 and TRBJ1-6, the full variable domain is DVKVTQSSRYLVKRTGEKVFLECVQDMDHENMFWYRQDPGLGLRLIYFSYDVKMKEKGDIPEGYSVSREKKERFSLILESASTNQTSMYLCASSQGARNNSPLHFGNGTRLTVT.

This chain uses TRBV28 with TRBJ2-2; 13 positions match TRBD2. Germline V gene lookup returns CDR1 MDHEN and CDR2 SYDVKM. This CDR3 has 16 amino acids. With 8 bases clipped from V and 0 bases from J, the junction kept 3 bases outside the gene matches. CDR3 nucleotides: TGTGCCAGCGGGACTAGCGGGGTGTCGAACACCGGGGAGCTGTTTTTT. Translating it yields CASGTSGVSNTGELFF.

This chain connects TRBV5-8 to TRBJ2-1; the match to TRBD1 covers 8 bases. This CDR3 region has 14 residues. CDR1 is SGHTS and CDR2 is YDEGEE in the germline V gene. Losses at the gene ends were 4 bases for V and 4 bases for J; bases not matched to a gene: 4. CDR3: CASSRDRPYNEQFF. CDR3 coding DNA: TGTGCCAGCAGCCGGGACAGGCCTTACAATGAGCAGTTCTTC. Full variable domain (outside the CDR3, taken from reference TRBV5-8 and TRBJ2-1): EAGVTQSPTHLIKTRGQQATLRCSPISGHTSVYWYQQALGLGLQFLLWYDEGEERNRGNFPPRFSGRQFPNYSSELNVNALELEDSALYLCASSRDRPYNEQFFGPGTRLTVL.

This clone was detected ten times or more. J is TRBJ2-5 and V is TRBV18; D unclear. Germline CDR1 and CDR2: KGHSH and LQKENI. V dropped 2 bases and J dropped 5 bases, with 6 bases sitting between them. The CDR3 length is 12 residues. This CDR3 is CASSPSSETQYF. CDR3 nucleotide sequence: TGTGCCAGCTCACCAAGTAGCGAGACCCAGTACTTC.

The rearrangement joins TRBV18 to TRBJ1-1; perhaps TRBD1 as D (5 bases). The germline CDR1 and CDR2 sequences are KGHSH and LQKENI. The V end lost 6 bases, the J end lost 4 bases, and 15 bases lay between the germline ends. This CDR3 comprises 14 residues. As DNA, the CDR3 is TGTGCCAGCTCCGTCGGGGGTGGGAGCACTGAAGCTTTCTTT. This encodes CASSVGGGSTEAFF.

The chain uses TRBV18 and TRBJ2-2, with D perhaps matching TRBD1 (6 bases). Trimming shortened V by 0 bases and J by 1 base, and 9 bases separated the two germline ends. This CDR3 region has 16 residues. Looked up from germline, CDR1 is KGHSH and CDR2 is LQKENI. The CDR3 reads CASSPPSRGNTGELFF. In nucleotides, the CDR3 is TGTGCCAGCTCACCACCGTCCAGGGGGAACACCGGGGAGCTGTTTTTT.

J is TRBJ2-7 and V is TRBV5-1; 7 nucleotides agree with TRBD2. Unmatched junction bases numbered 14, after V lost 2 bases and J lost 3 bases. CDR1 is SGHRS and CDR2 is YFSETQ in the germline V gene. The CDR3 runs to 17 residues. The CDR3 loop reads CASSFMATNWEGYEQYF. In DNA, the CDR3 is TGCGCCAGCAGCTTTATGGCTACTAATTGGGAGGGCTACGAGCAGTACTTC.

This clone appeared a few times. The J gene is TRBJ1-3, the V gene TRBV7-8; 8 bases are shared with TRBD1. Germline V lookup: CDR1 SGHVS, CDR2 FQNEAQ. This CDR3 spans 13 amino acids. Trimming removed 5 bases from V and 8 bases from J; junction bases left unmatched: 5. The CDR3: CASSTQGADTIYF. The CDR3 DNA sequence: TGTGCCAGCAGCACCCAGGGGGCAGACACCATATATTTT.

This rearrangement joins TRBV27 to TRBJ1-4, with D possibly being TRBD1 (5 bases). Looked up from germline, CDR1 is MNHEY and CDR2 is SMNVEV (reference sequence). The V gene lost 3 bases and the J gene lost 4 bases, with 9 bases spanning the gap. The CDR3 length is 14 residues. CDR3 DNA: TGTGCCAGCAGTTTGGGGGGGATTAATGAAAAACTGTTTTTT. As protein: CASSLGGINEKLFF.

The chain employs TRBV7-9 and TRBJ2-2; D perhaps matches TRBD1 (6 bases). The V end lost 7 bases, the J end lost 0 bases, and 12 bases lay between the germline ends. The length of the CDR3 is 15 residues. Per germline, CDR1 SEHNR and CDR2 FQNEAQ (reference sequence). DNA of the CDR3: TGTGCCAGCACCTACACAGGGACGAACACCGGGGAGCTGTTTTTT. This sequence encodes CASTYTGTNTGELFF.

This rearrangement joins TRBV5-1 to TRBJ1-2, with D perhaps TRBD1 (5 bases). Trimming took 1 base from V and 4 from J, leaving 20 bases between them. The CDR3 length is 17 residues. CDR1 SGHRS and CDR2 YFSETQ come from the germline V gene. This CDR3 is CASSLNLAGKLGYGYTF. The CDR3 bases are TGCGCCAGCAGCTTGAACTTAGCAGGGAAATTAGGCTATGGCTACACCTTC. Supplemented by reference TRBV5-1 and TRBJ1-2, the full variable domain reads KAGVTQTPRYLIKTRGQQVTLSCSPISGHRSVSWYQQTPGQGLQFLFEYFSETQRNKGNFPGRFSGRQFSNSRSEMNVSTLELGDSALYLCASSLNLAGKLGYGYTFGSGTRLTVV.

V and J are TRBV28 and TRBJ1-5, with 7 bases identical to TRBD1. The J segment lost 0 bases and the V segment lost 6 bases, leaving 5 bases of the junction unmatched. The length of the CDR3 is 15 residues. The germline CDR1 and CDR2 sequences are MDHEN and SYDVKM. CDR3 loop: CASSRTGYSNQPQHF. CDR3 coding DNA: TGTGCCAGCAGCCGGACAGGCTATAGCAATCAGCCCCAGCATTTT.

V gene TRBV18 combines with J gene TRBJ1-3, with D tentatively TRBD1 (6 bases). Trimming pared 5 bases from V and 0 bases from J, leaving 14 bases between. Per the germline V gene, CDR1 is KGHSH and CDR2 is LQKENI. This CDR3 is 16 amino acids long. CDR3 bases: TGTGCCAGCTCAGATCTACAGGGTAGCTCTGGAAACACCATATATTTT. It is translated as CASSDLQGSSGNTIYF.